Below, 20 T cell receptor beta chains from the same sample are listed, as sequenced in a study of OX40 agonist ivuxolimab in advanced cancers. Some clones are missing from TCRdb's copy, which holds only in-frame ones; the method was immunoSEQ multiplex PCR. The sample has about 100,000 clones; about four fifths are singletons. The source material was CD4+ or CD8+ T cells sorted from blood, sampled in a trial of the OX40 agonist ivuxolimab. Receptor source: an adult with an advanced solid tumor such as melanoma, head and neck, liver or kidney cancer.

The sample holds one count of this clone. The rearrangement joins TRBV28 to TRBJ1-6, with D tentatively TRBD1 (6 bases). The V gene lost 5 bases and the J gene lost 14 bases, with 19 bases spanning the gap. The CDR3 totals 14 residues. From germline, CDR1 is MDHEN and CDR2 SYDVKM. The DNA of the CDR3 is TGTGCCAGCAGTCCCGACAGGTCCCAGAGATCCCTCCACTTT. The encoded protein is CASSPDRSQRSLHF.

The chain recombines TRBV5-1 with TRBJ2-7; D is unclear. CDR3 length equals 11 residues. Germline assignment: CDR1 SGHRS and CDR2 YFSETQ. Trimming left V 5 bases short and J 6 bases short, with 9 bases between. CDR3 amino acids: CASSDGPEQYF. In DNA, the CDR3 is TGCGCCAGCAGTGATGGGCCCGAGCAGTACTTC. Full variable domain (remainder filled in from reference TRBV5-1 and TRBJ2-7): KAGVTQTPRYLIKTRGQQVTLSCSPISGHRSVSWYQQTPGQGLQFLFEYFSETQRNKGNFPGRFSGRQFSNSRSEMNVSTLELGDSALYLCASSDGPEQYFGPGTRLTVT.

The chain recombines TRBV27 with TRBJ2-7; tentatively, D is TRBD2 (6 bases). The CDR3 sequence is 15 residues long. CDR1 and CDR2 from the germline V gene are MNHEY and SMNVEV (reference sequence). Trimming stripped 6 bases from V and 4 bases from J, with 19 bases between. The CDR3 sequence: CASRRIADSIYEQYF. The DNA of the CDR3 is TGTGCCAGCAGAAGAATAGCGGATTCAATTTACGAGCAGTACTTC.

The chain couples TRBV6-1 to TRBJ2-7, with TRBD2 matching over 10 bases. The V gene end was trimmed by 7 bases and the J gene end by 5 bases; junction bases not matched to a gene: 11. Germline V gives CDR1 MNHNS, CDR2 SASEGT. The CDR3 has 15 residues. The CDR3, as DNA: TGTGCCAGCAAGGTGGAGGGACTAGCGACGAACGAGCAGTACTTC. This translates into CASKVEGLATNEQYF.

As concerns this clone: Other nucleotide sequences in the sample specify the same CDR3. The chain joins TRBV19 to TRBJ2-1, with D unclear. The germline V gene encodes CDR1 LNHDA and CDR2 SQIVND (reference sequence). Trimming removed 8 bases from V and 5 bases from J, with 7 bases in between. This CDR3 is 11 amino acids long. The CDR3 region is CASSRNNEQFF. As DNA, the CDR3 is TGTGCCAGTTCCCGGAACAATGAGCAGTTCTTC.

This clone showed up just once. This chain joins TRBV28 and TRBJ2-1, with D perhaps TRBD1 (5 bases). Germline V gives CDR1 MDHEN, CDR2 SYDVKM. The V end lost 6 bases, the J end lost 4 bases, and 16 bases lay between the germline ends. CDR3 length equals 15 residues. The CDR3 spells CASSTPVREYNEQFF. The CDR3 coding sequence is TGTGCCAGCAGCACCCCGGTCAGGGAATACAATGAGCAGTTCTTC.

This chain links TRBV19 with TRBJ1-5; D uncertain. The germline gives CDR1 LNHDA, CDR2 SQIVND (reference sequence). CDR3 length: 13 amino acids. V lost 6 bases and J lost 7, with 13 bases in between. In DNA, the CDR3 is TGTGCCAGTAGCCTTGACCCGAGGCAGCCCCAGCATTTT. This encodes CASSLDPRQPQHF.

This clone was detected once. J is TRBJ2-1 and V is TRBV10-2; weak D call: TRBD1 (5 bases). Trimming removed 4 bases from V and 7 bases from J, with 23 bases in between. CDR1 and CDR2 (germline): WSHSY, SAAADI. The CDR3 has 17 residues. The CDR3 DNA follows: TGCGCCAGCAGTGGTCATGCAGGGTCCCATACCGGGAATGAGCAGTTCTTC. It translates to CASSGHAGSHTGNEQFF.

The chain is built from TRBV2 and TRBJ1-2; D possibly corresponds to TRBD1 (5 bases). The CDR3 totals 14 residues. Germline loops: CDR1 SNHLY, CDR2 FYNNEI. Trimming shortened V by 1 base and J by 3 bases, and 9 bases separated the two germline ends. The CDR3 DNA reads TGTGCCAGCAGTGAAGGGGGCGCGGACTATGGCTACACCTTC. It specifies CASSEGGADYGYTF.

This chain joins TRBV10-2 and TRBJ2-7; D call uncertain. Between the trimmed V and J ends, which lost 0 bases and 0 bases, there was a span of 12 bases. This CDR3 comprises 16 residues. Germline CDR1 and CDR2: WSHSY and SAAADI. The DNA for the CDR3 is TGCGCCAGCAGTGAGTCGATGGGGTGGAGCTCCTACGAGCAGTACTTC. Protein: CASSESMGWSSYEQYF.

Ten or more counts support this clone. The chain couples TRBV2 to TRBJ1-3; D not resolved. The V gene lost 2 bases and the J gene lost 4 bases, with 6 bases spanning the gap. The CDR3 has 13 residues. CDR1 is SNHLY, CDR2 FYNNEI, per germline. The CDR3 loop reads CASSEREGNTIYF. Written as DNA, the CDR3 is TGTGCCAGCAGTGAACGGGAGGGAAACACCATATATTTT.

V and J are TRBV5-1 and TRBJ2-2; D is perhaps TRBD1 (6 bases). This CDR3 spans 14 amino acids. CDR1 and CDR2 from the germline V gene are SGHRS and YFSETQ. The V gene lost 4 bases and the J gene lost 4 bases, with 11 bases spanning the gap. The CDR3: CASSGGRVTGELFF. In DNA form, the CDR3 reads TGCGCCAGCAGCGGGGGCAGGGTCACCGGGGAGCTGTTTTTT. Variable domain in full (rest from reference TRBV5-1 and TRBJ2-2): KAGVTQTPRYLIKTRGQQVTLSCSPISGHRSVSWYQQTPGQGLQFLFEYFSETQRNKGNFPGRFSGRQFSNSRSEMNVSTLELGDSALYLCASSGGRVTGELFFGEGSRLTVL.

CDR3 DNA sequence: TGTGCCACCAGCAGAGATACGGGCAATCAGCCCCAGCATTTT. The encoded protein is CATSRDTGNQPQHF. J is TRBJ1-5 and V is TRBV15; D uncertain. Trimming took off 0 bases at V and 2 bases at J, with 5 bases between the two ends. The CDR3 extends over 14 amino acids. Germline V gene data show CDR1 as LNHNV and CDR2 as YYDKDF (reference sequence).

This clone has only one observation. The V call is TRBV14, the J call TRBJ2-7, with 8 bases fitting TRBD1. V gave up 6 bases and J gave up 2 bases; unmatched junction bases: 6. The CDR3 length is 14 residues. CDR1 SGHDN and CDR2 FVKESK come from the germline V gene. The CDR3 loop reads CASRSGGKPYEQYF. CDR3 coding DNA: TGTGCCAGCAGGTCAGGGGGCAAACCCTACGAGCAGTACTTC.

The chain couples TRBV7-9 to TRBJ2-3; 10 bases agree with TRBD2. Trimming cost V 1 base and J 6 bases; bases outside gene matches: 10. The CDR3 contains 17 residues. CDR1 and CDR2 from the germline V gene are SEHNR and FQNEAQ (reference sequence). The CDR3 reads CASSLGGLATSRDTQYF. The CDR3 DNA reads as TGTGCCAGCAGCTTAGGGGGACTAGCGACTTCACGGGATACGCAGTATTTT.

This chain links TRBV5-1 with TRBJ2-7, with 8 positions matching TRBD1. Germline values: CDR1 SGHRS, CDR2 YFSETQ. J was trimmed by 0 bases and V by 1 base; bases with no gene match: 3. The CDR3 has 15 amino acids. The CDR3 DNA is TGCGCCAGCAGCTTGACAGGGGGGAGCTCCTACGAGCAGTACTTC. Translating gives CASSLTGGSSYEQYF.

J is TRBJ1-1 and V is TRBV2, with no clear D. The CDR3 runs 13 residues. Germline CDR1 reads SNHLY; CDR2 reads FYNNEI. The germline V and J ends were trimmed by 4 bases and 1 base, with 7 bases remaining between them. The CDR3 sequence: CASSGPGNTEAFF. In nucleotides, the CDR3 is TGTGCCAGCAGTGGTCCGGGGAACACTGAAGCTTTCTTT.

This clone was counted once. The chain's CDR3 is CASSVNTEAFF. Written as DNA, the CDR3 is TGTGCCAGCAGTGTTAATACTGAAGCTTTCTTT. The rearrangement links TRBV25-1 to TRBJ1-1; unclear D gene. CDR1 is MGHDK and CDR2 is SYGVNS in the germline V gene. The length of the CDR3 is 11 residues. Trimming took off 4 bases at V and 5 bases at J, with 5 bases between the two ends.

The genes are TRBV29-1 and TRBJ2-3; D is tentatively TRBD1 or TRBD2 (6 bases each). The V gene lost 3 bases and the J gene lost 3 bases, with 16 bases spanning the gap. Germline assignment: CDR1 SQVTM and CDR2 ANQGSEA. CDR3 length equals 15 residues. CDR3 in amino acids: CSVETVGGLTDTQYF. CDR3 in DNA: TGCAGCGTTGAGACGGTGGGGGGCCTAACAGATACGCAGTATTTT.

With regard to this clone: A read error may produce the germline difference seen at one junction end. CDR3 in DNA: TGTGCCAGCAGCTTGAAGGTAACAGGGGCAGCTTTCTTT. Translating it yields CASSLKVTGAAFF. This chain uses TRBV5-3 with TRBJ1-1, with 7 bases matching TRBD1. TRBV5-3 belongs to the ORF category, with a function that is uncertain. The CDR3 loop spans 13 amino acids.